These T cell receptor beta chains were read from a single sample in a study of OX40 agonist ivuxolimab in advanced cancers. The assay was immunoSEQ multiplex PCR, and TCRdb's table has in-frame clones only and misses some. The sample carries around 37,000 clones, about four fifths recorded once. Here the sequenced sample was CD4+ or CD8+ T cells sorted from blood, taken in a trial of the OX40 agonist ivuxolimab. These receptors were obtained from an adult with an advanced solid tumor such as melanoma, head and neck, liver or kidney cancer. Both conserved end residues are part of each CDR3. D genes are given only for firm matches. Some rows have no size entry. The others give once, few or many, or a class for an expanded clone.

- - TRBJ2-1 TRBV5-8 CASRAYYNEQFF TGTGCCAGCAGGGCTTACTACAATGAGCAGTTCTTC
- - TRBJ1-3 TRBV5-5 CASSSGPTWGNTIYF TGTGCCAGCAGCTCCGGACCGACCTGGGGAAACACCATATATTTT
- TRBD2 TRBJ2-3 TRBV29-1 CSVAGTSGVLTDTQYF TGCAGCGTTGCTGGGACTAGCGGGGTACTCACAGATACGCAGTATTTT
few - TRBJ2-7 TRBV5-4 CASSLTGGKRENEQYF TGTGCCAGCAGCCTTACAGGGGGCAAGCGGGAGAACGAGCAGTACTTC
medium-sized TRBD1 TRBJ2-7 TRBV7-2 CASSFSVGQGYEQYF TGTGCCAGCAGCTTTAGTGTGGGACAGGGCTACGAGCAGTACTTC
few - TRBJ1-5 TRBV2 CASSPGANQPQHF TGTGCCAGCAGTCCAGGGGCCAATCAGCCCCAGCATTTT
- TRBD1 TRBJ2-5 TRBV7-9 CASSMGQGRETQYF TGTGCCAGCAGCATGGGACAGGGGCGAGAGACCCAGTACTTC
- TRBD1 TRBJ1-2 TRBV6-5 CASSFETGKGYTF TGTGCCAGCAGTTTTGAGACAGGGAAGGGCTACACCTTC
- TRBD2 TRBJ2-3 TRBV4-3 CASSQVLTSGIRDTQYF TGCGCCAGCAGCCAAGTTCTGACTAGCGGGATTAGAGATACGCAGTATTTT
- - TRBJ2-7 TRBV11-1 CASSYSRGEQYF TGTGCCAGCAGCTATAGCCGGGGGGAGCAGTACTTC
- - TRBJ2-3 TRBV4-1 CASSQDQDLPDTQYF TGCGCCAGCAGCCAAGATCAGGACCTCCCTGATACGCAGTATTTT
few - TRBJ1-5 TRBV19 CASSSTGSQPQHF TGTGCCAGTAGTAGCACCGGGAGTCAGCCCCAGCATTTT
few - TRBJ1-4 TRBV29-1 CSVVLTSTNEKLFF TGCAGCGTTGTCCTCACTTCAACTAATGAAAAACTGTTTTTT
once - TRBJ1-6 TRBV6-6 CASSYGQNSPLHF TGTGCCAGCAGTTACGGGCAGAATTCACCCCTCCACTTT
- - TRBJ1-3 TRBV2 CASSERSGNTIYF TGTGCCAGCAGTGAACGCTCTGGAAACACCATATATTTT
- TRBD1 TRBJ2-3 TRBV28 CASSVTGTGDGDTQYF TGTGCCAGCAGTGTTACCGGGACAGGGGACGGAGATACGCAGTATTTT
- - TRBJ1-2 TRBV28 CASSLGPQGRRAYGYTF TGTGCCAGCAGTTTGGGGCCACAAGGTCGGAGGGCCTATGGCTACACCTTC
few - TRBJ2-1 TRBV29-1 CSVGDYNEQFF TGCAGCGTTGGGGACTACAATGAGCAGTTCTTC
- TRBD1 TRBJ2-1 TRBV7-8 CASSLYRGYNEQFF TGTGCCAGCAGCCTCTACAGGGGTTACAATGAGCAGTTCTTC
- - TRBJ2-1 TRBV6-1 CASSDRLTYNEQFF TGTGCCAGCAGTGACAGGTTAACCTACAATGAGCAGTTCTTC
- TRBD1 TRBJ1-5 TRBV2 CASSDQGGQPQHF TGTGCCAGCAGTGACCAGGGGGGCCAGCCCCAGCATTTT
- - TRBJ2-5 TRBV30 CAGTGKETQYF TGTGCCGGCACAGGGAAGGAGACCCAGTACTTC
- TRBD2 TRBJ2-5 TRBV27 CASSPRLGLAGMVETQYF TGTGCCAGCAGTCCGCGACTGGGACTAGCGGGGATGGTAGAGACCCAGTACTTC
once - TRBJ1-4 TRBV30 CAWLKRNYQGRGEKLFF TGTGCCTGGTTAAAGCGGAATTATCAGGGTCGGGGAGAAAAACTGTTTTTT
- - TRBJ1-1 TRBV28 CASSLLSRGPLNTEAFF TGTGCCAGCAGTTTATTGTCTAGAGGGCCTCTGAACACTGAAGCTTTCTTT
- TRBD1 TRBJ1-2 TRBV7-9 CASSPGQLGLGYTF TGTGCCAGCAGCCCGGGACAGTTGGGTCTAGGCTACACCTTC
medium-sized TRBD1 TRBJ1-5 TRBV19 CASSIIGTGRQPQHF TGTGCCAGTAGTATAATCGGGACAGGCCGACAGCCCCAGCATTTT
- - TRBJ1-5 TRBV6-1 CASSEQGGQPQHF TGTGCCAGCAGTGAACAGGGTGGACAGCCCCAGCATTTT
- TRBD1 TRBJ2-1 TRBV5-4 CASSLGQGSYNEQFF TGTGCCAGCAGCCTGGGACAGGGCAGTTACAATGAGCAGTTCTTC
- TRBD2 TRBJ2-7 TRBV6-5 CASSYKGTSGSYEQYF TGTGCCAGCAGTTACAAGGGGACTAGCGGATCCTACGAGCAGTACTTC
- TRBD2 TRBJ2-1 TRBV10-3 CAISEFAGEGYNEQFF TGTGCCATCAGTGAGTTTGCGGGAGAGGGCTACAATGAGCAGTTCTTC
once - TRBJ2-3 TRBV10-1 CASSDRGTDTQYF TGCGCCAGCAGTGACAGGGGCACAGATACGCAGTATTTT
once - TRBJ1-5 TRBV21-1 CASSKGRVSGNQPQHF TGTGCCAGCAGCAAAGGGCGAGTGAGTGGGAATCAGCCCCAGCATTTT
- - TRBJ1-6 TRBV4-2 CASSQVEGNSPLHF TGTGCCAGCAGCCAAGTGGAAGGTAATTCACCCCTCCACTTT
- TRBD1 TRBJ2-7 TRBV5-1 CASSSGSGQDSYEQYF TGCGCCAGCAGCTCTGGGTCGGGACAGGATTCCTACGAGCAGTACTTC
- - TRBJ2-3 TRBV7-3 CASSRQTDTQYF TGTGCCAGCTCCCGACAGACAGATACGCAGTATTTT
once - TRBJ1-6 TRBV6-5 CASSFYRDSYNSPLHF TGTGCCAGCAGTTTCTACAGGGACTCCTATAATTCACCCCTCCACTTT
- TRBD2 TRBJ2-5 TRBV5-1 CASSLSGLAGAETQYF TGCGCCAGCAGCTTGTCTGGACTAGCGGGGGCAGAGACCCAGTACTTC
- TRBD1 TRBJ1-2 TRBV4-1 CASSPWDSPNYGYTF TGCGCCAGCAGCCCTTGGGACAGCCCTAACTATGGCTACACCTTC
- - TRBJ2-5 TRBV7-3 CASSLTWDSETQYF TGTGCCAGCAGCTTAACCTGGGATTCAGAGACCCAGTACTTC
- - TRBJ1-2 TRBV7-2 CASSLQDFGTYGYTF TGTGCCAGCAGCTTACAGGATTTTGGAACCTATGGCTACACCTTC
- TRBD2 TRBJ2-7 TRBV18 CASSRTRTSSRYLEQYF TGTGCCAGCTCAAGAACAAGGACTAGCAGCCGTTATCTAGAGCAGTACTTC
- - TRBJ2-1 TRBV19 CASSMIHNEQFF TGTGCCAGTAGCATGATTCACAATGAGCAGTTCTTC
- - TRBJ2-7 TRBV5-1 CASSLAAGWQYSYEQYF TGCGCCAGCAGCTTGGCTGCGGGGTGGCAATATTCCTACGAGCAGTACTTC
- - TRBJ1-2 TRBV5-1 CASSFRGDANNGYTF TGCGCCAGCAGCTTTCGGGGGGATGCTAACAATGGCTACACCTTC
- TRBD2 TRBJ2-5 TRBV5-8 CASSRPGLAGQETQYF TGTGCCAGCAGCCGACCCGGACTAGCGGGTCAAGAGACCCAGTACTTC
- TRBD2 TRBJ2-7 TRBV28 CASSSLAGGPLGEQYF TGTGCCAGCAGCTCTTTAGCGGGAGGGCCTTTGGGCGAGCAGTACTTC
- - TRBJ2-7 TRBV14 CASSQQQGFLYEQYF TGTGCCAGCAGCCAACAACAGGGTTTTCTATACGAGCAGTACTTC
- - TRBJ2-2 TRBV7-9 CASSPQGTGELFF TGTGCCAGCAGCCCGCAGGGGACCGGGGAGCTGTTTTTT
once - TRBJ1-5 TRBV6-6 CASSYLGMDQPQHF TGTGCCAGCAGTTACCTCGGTATGGATCAGCCCCAGCATTTT
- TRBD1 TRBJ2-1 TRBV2 CASGLNGQGGNEQFF TGTGCCAGCGGCCTTAACGGACAGGGAGGCAATGAGCAGTTCTTC
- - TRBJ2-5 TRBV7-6 CASSSAVETQYF TGTGCCAGCAGCTCGGCGGTGGAGACCCAGTACTTC
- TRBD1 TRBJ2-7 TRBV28 CASTVTGAAYEQYF TGTGCCAGCACTGTAACAGGGGCCGCCTACGAGCAGTACTTC